This passage covers 8 T cell receptor beta chains from one sample sequenced in a study of T cell repertoires in cytomegalovirus infection. Their cognate antigens are unknown. TCRdb processed the reads anew with MiXCR; each CDR3 protein has one entry. The profile shows about 920,000 distinct CDR3 sequences, less than 40% of them singletons. The material was cultured CD8+ T cells from PBMCs, obtained from culture after CMV antigen stimulation. These receptors all come from a human donor in good health (CMV status not recorded). Some clones in this sample may be carry-over from other donors' samples.

The chain links TRBV4-3 to TRBJ1-1; unclear D gene. The germline CDR1 and CDR2 sequences are LGHNA and YSLEER. Trimming removed 6 bases at V and 0 bases at J, with 8 bases between. The CDR3 contains 13 residues. Written as DNA, the CDR3 is TGCGCCAGCAGGTCGGATTTGAACACTGAAGCTTTCTTT. Amino acids: CASRSDLNTEAFF.

To note about this clonotype: A much larger clone differs from this one at a single base, so this may be a read error. The chain couples TRBV6-2 or TRBV6-3 to TRBJ2-1; TRBD1 is a possible D gene (6 bases). V lost 1 base, J lost 3 bases, and 16 bases lay in between. The CDR3 runs 17 residues. CDR1 is MNHEY and CDR2 is SVGEGT in the germline V gene. DNA for the CDR3: TGTGCCAGCAGTTACTTTGATAGCAGGGGAGACTACAATGAGCAGTTCTTC. This codes for CASSYFDSRGDYNEQFF.

In this sample, this clonotype turned up a few times. CDR3 loop: CASSRRQGTTDTQYF. DNA for the CDR3: TGTGCCAGTAGTAGACGACAGGGGACCACAGATACGCAGTATTTT. The V call is TRBV19, the J call TRBJ2-3, with TRBD1 identical over 8 bases. V shed 4 bases and J 2 bases; nucleotides not matched to a gene: 5. The CDR3 runs 15 residues. From germline, CDR1 is LNHDA and CDR2 SQIVND (reference sequence).

The V gene is TRBV12-3 or TRBV12-4, the J gene TRBJ2-5; possibly TRBD1 for D (5 bases). V lost 3 bases to trimming and J lost 5 bases, with 10 bases between them. The CDR3 covers 13 residues. CDR3: CASSFQGTETQYF. The CDR3 nucleotides are TGTGCCAGCAGTTTTCAGGGTACGGAGACCCAGTACTTC.

This sequence joins TRBV29-1 and TRBJ1-1, with unresolved D. Trimming shortened V by 2 bases and J by 1 base, and 5 bases separated the two germline ends. The CDR3 is 12 amino acids. CDR1 is SQVTM, CDR2 ANQGSEA, per germline. Here the CDR3 DNA reads TGCAGCGTTGAACGGCAGAACACTGAAGCTTTCTTT. Translated, it gives CSVERQNTEAFF.

This clonotype appeared many times. V is TRBV6-1 and J is TRBJ2-7, with 8 bases fitting TRBD1. This CDR3 has 14 residues. With 2 bases clipped from V and 11 bases from J, the junction kept 11 bases outside the gene matches. Germline lookup yields CDR1 MNHNS and CDR2 SASEGT. The CDR3 DNA follows: TGTGCCAGCAGTGAATTCTCCAAGTCGACAGGGGAGTACGTC. Translation: CASSEFSKSTGEYV.

The chain carries TRBV6-5 and TRBJ2-1; weak D call: TRBD2 (6 bases). Per the germline V gene, CDR1 is MNHEY and CDR2 is SVGAGI. There are 15 residues in the CDR3. The V end was cut by 5 bases, the J end by 2 bases, with 13 bases between. CDR3 nucleotides: TGTGCCAGCAGTCAGGAGGGGAGCGCCTACAATGAGCAGTTCTTC. Protein: CASSQEGSAYNEQFF.

This clonotype showed up just a few times. The chain combines TRBV6-5 with TRBJ2-1, with D maybe TRBD1 (6 bases). The CDR3 spans 16 residues. Deletions cut 1 base from V and 5 bases from J, with 15 bases between. CDR1 MNHEY and CDR2 SVGAGI come from the germline V gene. CDR3 loop: CASSYYPGVGDNEQFF. The CDR3 DNA reads as TGTGCCAGCAGTTACTATCCAGGGGTGGGTGACAATGAGCAGTTCTTC.